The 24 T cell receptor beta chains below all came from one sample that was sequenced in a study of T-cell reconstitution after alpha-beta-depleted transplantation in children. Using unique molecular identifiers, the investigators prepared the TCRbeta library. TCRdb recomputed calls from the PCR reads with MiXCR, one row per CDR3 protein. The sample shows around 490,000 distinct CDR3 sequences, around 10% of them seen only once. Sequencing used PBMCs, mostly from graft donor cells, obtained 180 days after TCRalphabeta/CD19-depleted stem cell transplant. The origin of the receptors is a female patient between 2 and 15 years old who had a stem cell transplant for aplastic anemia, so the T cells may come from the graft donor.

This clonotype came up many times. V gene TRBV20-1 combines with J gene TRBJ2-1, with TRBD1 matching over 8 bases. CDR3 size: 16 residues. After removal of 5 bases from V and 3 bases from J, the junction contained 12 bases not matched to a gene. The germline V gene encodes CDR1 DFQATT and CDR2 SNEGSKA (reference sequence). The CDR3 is CSAVGAGGKSYNEQFF. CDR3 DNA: TGCAGTGCTGTCGGTGCAGGGGGCAAAAGCTACAATGAGCAGTTCTTC.

CDR3 region: CASSPEGRTYEQYF. The DNA for the CDR3 is TGTGCCAGCAGCCCAGAAGGGAGAACCTACGAGCAGTACTTC. The V call is TRBV11-1, the J call TRBJ2-7, with D tentatively TRBD2 (5 bases). Germline values: CDR1 SGHAT, CDR2 FQDESV (reference sequence). The V gene lost 5 bases and the J gene lost 2 bases, with 13 bases spanning the gap. This CDR3 spans 14 amino acids.

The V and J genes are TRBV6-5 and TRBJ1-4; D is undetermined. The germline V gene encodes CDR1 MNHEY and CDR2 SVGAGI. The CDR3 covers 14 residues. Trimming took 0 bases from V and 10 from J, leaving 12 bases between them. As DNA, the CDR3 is TGTGCCAGCAGTTACTCGGGCCGGGGTGGAAAACTGTTTTTT. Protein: CASSYSGRGGKLFF.

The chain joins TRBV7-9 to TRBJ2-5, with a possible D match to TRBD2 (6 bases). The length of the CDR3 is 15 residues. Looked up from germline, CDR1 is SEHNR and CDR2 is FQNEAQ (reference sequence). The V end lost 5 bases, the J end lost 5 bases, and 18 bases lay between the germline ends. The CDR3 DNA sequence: TGTGCCAGCAGCCCAGCCCTCGGGGGACTGGAGACCCAGTACTTC. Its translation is CASSPALGGLETQYF.

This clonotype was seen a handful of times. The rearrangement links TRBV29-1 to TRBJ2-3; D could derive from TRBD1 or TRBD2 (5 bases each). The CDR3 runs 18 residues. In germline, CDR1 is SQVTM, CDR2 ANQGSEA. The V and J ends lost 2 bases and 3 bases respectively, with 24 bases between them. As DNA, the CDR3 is TGCAGCGTTGAATACTCAATTGGGGGTCCGGGCGGAACAGATACGCAGTATTTT. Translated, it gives CSVEYSIGGPGGTDTQYF.

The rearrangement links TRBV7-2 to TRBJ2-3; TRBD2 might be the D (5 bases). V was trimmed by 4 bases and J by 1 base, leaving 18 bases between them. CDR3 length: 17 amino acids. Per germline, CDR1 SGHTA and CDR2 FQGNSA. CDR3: CASSSSIVLSGTDTQYF. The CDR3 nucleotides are TGTGCCAGCAGCTCAAGTATTGTCCTTAGCGGCACAGATACGCAGTATTTT. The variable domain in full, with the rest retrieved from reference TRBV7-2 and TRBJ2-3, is GAGVSQSPSNKVTEKGKDVELRCDPISGHTALYWYRQSLGQGLEFLIYFQGNSAPDKSGLPSDRFSAERTGGSVSTLTIQRTQQEDSAVYLCASSSSIVLSGTDTQYFGPGTRLTVL.

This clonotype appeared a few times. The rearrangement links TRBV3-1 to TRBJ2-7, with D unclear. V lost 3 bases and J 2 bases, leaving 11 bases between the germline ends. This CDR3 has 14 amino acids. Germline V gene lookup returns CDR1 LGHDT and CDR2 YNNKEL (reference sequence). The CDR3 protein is CASSHGTRPYEQYF. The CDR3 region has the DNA TGTGCCAGCAGCCATGGAACCCGGCCCTACGAGCAGTACTTC.

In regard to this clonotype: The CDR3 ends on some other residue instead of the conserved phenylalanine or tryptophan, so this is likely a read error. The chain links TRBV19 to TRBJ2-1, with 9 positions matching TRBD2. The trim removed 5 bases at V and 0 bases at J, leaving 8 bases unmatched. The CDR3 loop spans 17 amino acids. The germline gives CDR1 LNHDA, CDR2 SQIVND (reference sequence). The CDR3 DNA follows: TGTGCCAGTAGTGGTTCTAGCGGGATCTTCTCCTACAATGAGCAGTTCCTC. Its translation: CASSGSSGIFSYNEQFL.

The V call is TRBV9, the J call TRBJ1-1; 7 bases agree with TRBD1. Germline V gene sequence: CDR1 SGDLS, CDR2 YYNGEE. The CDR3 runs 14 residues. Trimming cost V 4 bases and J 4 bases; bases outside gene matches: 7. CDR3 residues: CASSKRPGGTEAFF. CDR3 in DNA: TGTGCCAGCAGCAAAAGACCAGGGGGCACTGAAGCTTTCTTT. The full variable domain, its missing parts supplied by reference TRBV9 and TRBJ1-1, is DSGVTQTPKHLITATGQRVTLRCSPRSGDLSVYWYQQSLDQGLQFLIQYYNGEERAKGNILERFSAQQFPDLHSELNLSSLELGDSALYFCASSKRPGGTEAFFGQGTRLTVV.

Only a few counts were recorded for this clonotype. The CDR3 DNA is TGTGCCAGCAGCGTAGAAGCGACTACTGAGACCCAGTACTTC. Amino acids: CASSVEATTETQYF. V and J are TRBV9 and TRBJ2-5; possibly TRBD2 for D (5 bases). Looked up from germline, CDR1 is SGDLS and CDR2 is YYNGEE. The CDR3 totals 14 residues. With 0 bases removed from V and 5 bases from J, the gap between germline ends came to 11 bases.

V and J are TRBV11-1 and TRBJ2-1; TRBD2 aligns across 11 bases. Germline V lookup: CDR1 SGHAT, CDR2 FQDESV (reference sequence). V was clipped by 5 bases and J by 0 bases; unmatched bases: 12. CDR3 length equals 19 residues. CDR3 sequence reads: CASSQKLAGVRASYNEQFF. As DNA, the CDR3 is TGTGCCAGCAGCCAAAAACTAGCGGGAGTTAGAGCCTCCTACAATGAGCAGTTCTTC. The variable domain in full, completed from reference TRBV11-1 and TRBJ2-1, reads EAEVAQSPRYKITEKSQAVAFWCDPISGHATLYWYRQILGQGPELLVQFQDESVVDDSQLPKDRFSAERLKGVDSTLKIQPAELGDSAMYLCASSQKLAGVRASYNEQFFGPGTRLTVL.

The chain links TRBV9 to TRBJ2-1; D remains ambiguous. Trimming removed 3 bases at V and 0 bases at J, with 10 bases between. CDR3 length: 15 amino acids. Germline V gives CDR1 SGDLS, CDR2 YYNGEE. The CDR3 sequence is CASSAGRSSYNEQFF. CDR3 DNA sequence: TGTGCCAGCAGCGCTGGACGAAGCTCCTACAATGAGCAGTTCTTC.

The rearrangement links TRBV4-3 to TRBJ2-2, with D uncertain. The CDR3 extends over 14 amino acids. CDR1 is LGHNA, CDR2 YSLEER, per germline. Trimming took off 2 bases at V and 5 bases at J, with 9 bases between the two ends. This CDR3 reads CASSQFDGTGELFF. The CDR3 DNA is TGCGCCAGCAGCCAATTCGACGGGACCGGGGAGCTGTTTTTT.

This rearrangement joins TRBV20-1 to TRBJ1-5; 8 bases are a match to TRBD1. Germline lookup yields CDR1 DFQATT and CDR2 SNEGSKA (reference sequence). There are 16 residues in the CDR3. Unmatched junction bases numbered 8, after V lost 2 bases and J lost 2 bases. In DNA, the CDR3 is TGCAGTGCTAGATACAGGGGGAACCCGGGCAATCAGCCCCAGCATTTT. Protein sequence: CSARYRGNPGNQPQHF.

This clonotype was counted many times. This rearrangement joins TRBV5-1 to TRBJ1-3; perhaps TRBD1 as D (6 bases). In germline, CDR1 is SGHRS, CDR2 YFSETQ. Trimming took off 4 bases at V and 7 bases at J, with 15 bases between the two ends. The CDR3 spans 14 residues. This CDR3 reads CASSGGQWRNTIYF. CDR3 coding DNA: TGCGCCAGCAGCGGCGGACAGTGGAGGAACACCATATATTTT.

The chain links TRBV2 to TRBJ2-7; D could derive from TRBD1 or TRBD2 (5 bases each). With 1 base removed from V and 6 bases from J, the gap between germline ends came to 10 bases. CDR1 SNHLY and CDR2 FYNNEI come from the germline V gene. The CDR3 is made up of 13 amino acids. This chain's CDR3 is CASSEVTGGEQYV. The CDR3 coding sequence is TGTGCCAGCAGTGAAGTAACAGGAGGCGAGCAGTACGTC.

For the CDR3, the DNA is TGTGCCAGCAGCGAGTTACAGGGGTCCTATGGCTACACCTTC. Amino acids: CASSELQGSYGYTF. This rearrangement joins TRBV7-9 to TRBJ1-2; TRBD1 agrees at 7 bases. The length of the CDR3 is 14 residues. The V gene's germline CDR1 is SEHNR and CDR2 FQNEAQ (reference sequence). V was clipped by 5 bases and J by 4 bases; unmatched bases: 7.

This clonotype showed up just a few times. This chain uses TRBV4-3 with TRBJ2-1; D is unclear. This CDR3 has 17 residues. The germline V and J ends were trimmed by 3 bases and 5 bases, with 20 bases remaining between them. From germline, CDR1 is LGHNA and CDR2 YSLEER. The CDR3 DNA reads TGCGCCAGCAGCCAGACTGGGCGGCTCGTGGTTGACAATGAGCAGTTCTTC. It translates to CASSQTGRLVVDNEQFF.

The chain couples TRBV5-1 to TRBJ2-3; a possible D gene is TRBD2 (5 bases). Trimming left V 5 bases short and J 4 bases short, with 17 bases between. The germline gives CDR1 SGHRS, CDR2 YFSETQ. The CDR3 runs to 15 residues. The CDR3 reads CASRGSRTVADTQYF. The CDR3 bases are TGCGCCAGCAGAGGGAGTCGGACGGTAGCAGATACGCAGTATTTT.

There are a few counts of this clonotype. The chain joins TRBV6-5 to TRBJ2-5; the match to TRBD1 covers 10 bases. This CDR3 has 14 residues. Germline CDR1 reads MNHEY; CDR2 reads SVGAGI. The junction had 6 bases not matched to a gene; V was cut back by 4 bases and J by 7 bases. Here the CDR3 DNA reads TGTGCCAGCAGTTTCCCCGGGACAGGGGCGACCCAGTACTTC. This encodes CASSFPGTGATQYF.

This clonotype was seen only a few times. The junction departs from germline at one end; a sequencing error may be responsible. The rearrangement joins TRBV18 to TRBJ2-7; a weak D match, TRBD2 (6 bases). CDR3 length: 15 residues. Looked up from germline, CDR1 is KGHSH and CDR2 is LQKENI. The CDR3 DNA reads TGTGCCAGCTCACCTACGGGGGTGCCCTCCCACGAGCAGTACTTC. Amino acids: CASSPTGVPSHEQYF.

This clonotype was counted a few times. CDR3 sequence (DNA): TGTGCCAGCAGCGCGGGGGGGAGTAGCACAGATACGCAGTATTTT. Translated, it gives CASSAGGSSTDTQYF. This sequence joins TRBV28 and TRBJ2-3; 9 nucleotides align to TRBD2. Germline CDR1 and CDR2: MDHEN and SYDVKM. V was pared by 6 bases and J by 0 bases, with 4 bases of the junction left unmatched. This CDR3 has 15 residues.

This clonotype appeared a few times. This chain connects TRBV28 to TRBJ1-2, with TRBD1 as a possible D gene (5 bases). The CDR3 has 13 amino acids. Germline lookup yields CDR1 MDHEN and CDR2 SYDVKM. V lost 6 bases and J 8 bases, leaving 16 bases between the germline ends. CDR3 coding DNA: TGTGCCAGCAGGGTGACTGGACAACGGGGCTACACCTTC. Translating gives CASRVTGQRGYTF.

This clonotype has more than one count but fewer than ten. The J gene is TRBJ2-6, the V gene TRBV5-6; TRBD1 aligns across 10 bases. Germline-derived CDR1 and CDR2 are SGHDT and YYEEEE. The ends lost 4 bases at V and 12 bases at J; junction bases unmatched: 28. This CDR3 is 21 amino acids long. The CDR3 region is CASSPNPGQGFEESANGVLTF. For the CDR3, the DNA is TGTGCCAGCAGCCCCAACCCGGGACAGGGGTTCGAGGAGAGCGCTAATGGCGTCCTGACTTTC.